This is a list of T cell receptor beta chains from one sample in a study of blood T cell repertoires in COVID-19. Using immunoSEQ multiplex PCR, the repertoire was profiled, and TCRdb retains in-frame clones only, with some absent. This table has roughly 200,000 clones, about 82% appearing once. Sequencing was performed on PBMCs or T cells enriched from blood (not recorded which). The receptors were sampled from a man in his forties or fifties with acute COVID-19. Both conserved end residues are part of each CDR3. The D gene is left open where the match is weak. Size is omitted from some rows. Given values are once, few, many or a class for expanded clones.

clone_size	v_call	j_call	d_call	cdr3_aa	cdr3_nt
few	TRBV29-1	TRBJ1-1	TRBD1	CSVLRQGDNTEAFF	TGCAGCGTTCTACGACAGGGCGATAACACTGAAGCTTTCTTT
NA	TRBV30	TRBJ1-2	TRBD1	CAWSLTGGAYGYTF	TGTGCCTGGAGTCTCACAGGGGGCGCCTATGGCTACACCTTC
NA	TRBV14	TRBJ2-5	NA	CASSQVGGSRETQYF	TGTGCCAGCAGCCAAGTCGGAGGGAGCAGAGAGACCCAGTACTTC
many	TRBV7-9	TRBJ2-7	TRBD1	CASSNGQGYEQYF	TGTGCCAGCAGCAACGGACAGGGCTACGAGCAGTACTTC
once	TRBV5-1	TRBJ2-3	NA	CASSLASVRVGTDTQYF	TGCGCCAGCAGCTTGGCAAGTGTACGGGTCGGGACAGATACGCAGTATTTT
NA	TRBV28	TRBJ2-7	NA	CASSPGSLKINEQYF	TGTGCCAGCAGTCCTGGGTCACTAAAGATCAACGAGCAGTACTTC
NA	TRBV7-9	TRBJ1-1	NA	CASSFHRENTEAFF	TGTGCCAGCAGCTTTCACCGAGAAAACACTGAAGCTTTCTTT
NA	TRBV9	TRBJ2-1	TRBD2	CASSVVESGRSYNEQFF	TGTGCCAGCAGCGTAGTAGAGAGCGGGAGGTCCTACAATGAGCAGTTCTTC
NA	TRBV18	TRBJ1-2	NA	CASSTGYGYTF	TGTGCCAGCTCAACGGGGTATGGCTACACCTTC
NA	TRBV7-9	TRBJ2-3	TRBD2	CASSFAAGAGGTDTQYF	TGTGCCAGCAGCTTCGCCGCGGGAGCGGGAGGGACAGATACGCAGTATTTT
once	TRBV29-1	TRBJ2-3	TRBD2	CSVIIAGGPTDTQYF	TGCAGCGTCATTATAGCGGGAGGGCCTACAGATACGCAGTATTTT
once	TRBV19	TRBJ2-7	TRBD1	CASSINWGQGYSGQYF	TGTGCCAGTAGTATTAATTGGGGACAGGGATATTCCGGGCAGTACTTC
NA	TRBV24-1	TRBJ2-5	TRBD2	CATSDWSGGETQYF	TGTGCCACCAGTGATTGGTCGGGAGGAGAGACCCAGTACTTC
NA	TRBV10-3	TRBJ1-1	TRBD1	CAIKGQTTEAFF	TGTGCCATCAAGGGACAGACCACTGAAGCTTTCTTT
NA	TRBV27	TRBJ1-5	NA	CASSLYWGLGGQPQHF	TGTGCCAGCAGTTTATATTGGGGGCTGGGCGGGCAGCCCCAGCATTTT
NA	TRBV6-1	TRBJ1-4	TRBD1	CASSEEGRGQEKLFF	TGTGCCAGCAGTGAAGAGGGCAGGGGGCAAGAAAAACTGTTTTTT
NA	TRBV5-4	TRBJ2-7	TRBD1	CASSLQQGVPYEQYF	TGTGCCAGCAGCTTGCAGCAGGGGGTCCCCTACGAGCAGTACTTC
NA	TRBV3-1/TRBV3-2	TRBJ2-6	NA	CASSPTRGPSGANVLTF	TGTGCCAGCAGCCCAACCAGGGGTCCCTCTGGGGCCAACGTCCTGACTTTC
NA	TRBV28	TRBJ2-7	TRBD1	CASRTGVFYEQYF	TGTGCCAGCAGGACAGGGGTCTTCTACGAGCAGTACTTC
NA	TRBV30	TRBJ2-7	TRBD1	CAQLNRDRDSYEQYF	TGTGCACAATTAAACCGGGACAGGGACTCCTACGAGCAGTACTTC
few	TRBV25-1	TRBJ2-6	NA	CASSDRGSGANVLTF	TGTGCCAGCAGTGACCGGGGCTCTGGGGCCAACGTCCTGACTTTC
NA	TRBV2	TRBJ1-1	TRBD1	CASRPGQGVFWAEAFF	TGTGCCAGCAGGCCGGGACAGGGGGTTTTCTGGGCCGAAGCTTTCTTT
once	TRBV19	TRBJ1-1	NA	CASSPQSGVVTEAFF	TGTGCCAGTAGTCCCCAATCGGGGGTGGTCACTGAAGCTTTCTTT
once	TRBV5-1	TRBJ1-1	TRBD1	CASSLGTVNTEAFF	TGCGCCAGCAGCTTAGGGACAGTGAACACTGAAGCTTTCTTT
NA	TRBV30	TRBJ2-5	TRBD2	CAWSVLAGVETQYF	TGTGCCTGGAGTGTTCTAGCGGGAGTAGAGACCCAGTACTTC
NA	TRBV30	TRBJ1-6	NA	CAWARTGNSPLHF	TGTGCCTGGGCAAGAACAGGGAATTCACCCCTCCACTTT
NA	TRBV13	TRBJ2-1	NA	CASSLGPGQLGLEQFF	TGTGCCAGCAGCTTAGGCCCGGGACAGCTCGGACTAGAGCAGTTCTTC
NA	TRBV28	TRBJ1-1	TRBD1	CASSFRGLSTEAFF	TGTGCCAGCAGTTTCAGGGGGCTGAGCACTGAAGCTTTCTTT
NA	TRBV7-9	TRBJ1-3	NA	CASSLDPMGRGNTIYF	TGTGCCAGCAGCTTAGACCCGATGGGGAGGGGAAACACCATATATTTT
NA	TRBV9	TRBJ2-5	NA	CASSGVGGGGETQYF	TGTGCCAGCAGCGGCGTCGGGGGAGGTGGGGAGACCCAGTACTTC
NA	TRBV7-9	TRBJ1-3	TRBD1	CAGSTGGGNTIYF	TGTGCGGGTTCTACAGGGGGAGGAAACACCATATATTTT
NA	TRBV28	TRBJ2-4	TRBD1	CASSLGQENIQYF	TGTGCCAGCAGTTTAGGACAGGAAAACATTCAGTACTTC
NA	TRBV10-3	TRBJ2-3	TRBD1	CAISGKGAHADTQYF	TGTGCCATCAGTGGGAAGGGGGCCCACGCAGATACGCAGTATTTT
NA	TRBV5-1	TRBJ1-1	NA	CASSALAGGELAEAFF	TGCGCCAGCAGTGCTTTGGCTGGGGGGGAATTGGCTGAAGCTTTCTTT
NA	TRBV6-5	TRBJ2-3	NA	CASSYGMTGADTQYF	TGTGCCAGCAGCTACGGAATGACAGGAGCAGATACGCAGTATTTT
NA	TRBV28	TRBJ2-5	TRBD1	CASTSTPRTGRETQYF	TGTGCCAGCACTTCTACACCCCGGACAGGACGGGAGACCCAGTACTTC
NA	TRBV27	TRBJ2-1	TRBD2	CASSPPSGRAYHEQFF	TGTGCCAGCAGTCCCCCTAGCGGGAGGGCTTACCATGAGCAGTTCTTC
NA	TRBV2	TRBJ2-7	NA	CASRPGLSGSYEQYF	TGTGCCAGCAGACCCGGACTATCGGGCTCCTACGAGCAGTACTTC
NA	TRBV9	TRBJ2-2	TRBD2	CASGREGPNTGELFF	TGCGCTTCAGGGCGGGAGGGCCCGAACACCGGGGAGCTGTTTTTT
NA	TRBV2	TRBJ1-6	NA	CASKGVRDGSPLHF	TGTGCCAGCAAGGGAGTGAGGGATGGTTCACCCCTCCACTTT
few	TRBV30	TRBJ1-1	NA	CAWGTQYTEAFF	TGTGCCTGGGGGACTCAATACACTGAAGCTTTCTTT
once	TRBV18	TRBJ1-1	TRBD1	CASSPQGQGFSEAFF	TGTGCCAGCTCACCCCAGGGACAGGGATTCTCTGAAGCTTTCTTT
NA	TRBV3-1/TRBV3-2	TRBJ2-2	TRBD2	CASSQASGANTGELFF	TGTGCCAGCAGCCAAGCCAGCGGGGCAAACACCGGGGAGCTGTTTTTT
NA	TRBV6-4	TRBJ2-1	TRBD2	CASSVGSGRYNEQFF	TGTGCCAGCAGTGTAGGTAGCGGGAGATACAATGAGCAGTTCTTC
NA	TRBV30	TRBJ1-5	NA	CAWSVRARGGPQHF	TGTGCCTGGAGTGTACGGGCCCGGGGTGGGCCCCAGCATTTT
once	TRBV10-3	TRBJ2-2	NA	CAITRGFDTGELFF	TGTGCCATCACCAGGGGTTTTGACACCGGGGAGCTGTTTTTT
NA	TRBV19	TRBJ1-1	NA	CASSPVGSTEAFF	TGTGCCAGTAGCCCCGTGGGGAGCACTGAAGCTTTCTTT
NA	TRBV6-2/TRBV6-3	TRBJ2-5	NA	CASSYSGEETQYF	TGTGCCAGCAGTTATTCCGGGGAGGAGACCCAGTACTTC
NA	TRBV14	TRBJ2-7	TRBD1	CASSIDRGLVYEQYF	TGTGCCAGCAGCATCGACAGGGGACTCGTCTACGAGCAGTACTTC